The sequence of this T cell receptor beta chain was determined in a study of cytomegalovirus exposure and HLA in healthy donors. Whole-study results and caveats: In an earlier analysis, most TCR beta V segments were productive about 87% or about 30% of the time.

Germline V gives CDR1 LNHNV, CDR2 YYDKDF (reference sequence). J lost 7 bases, V lost 0 bases, and 6 bases had no gene match. CDR3 length: 15 amino acids. About this clone itself: Its antigen is not known.

The study ran its PCR with 60 Vbeta and 13 Jbeta primers. The table came from immunoSEQ multiplex PCR; TCRdb's copy has only in-frame clones and leaves some out. The sample holds over 110,000 clones; roughly 77% are singletons and the top ten take about 3.4%. V usage is TRBV15 and J usage is TRBJ1-3; 7 nucleotides align to TRBD1. The sequence was obtained from a female donor in good health and CMV-seronegative. The specimen sequenced was PBMCs. The CDR3, as DNA: TGTGCCACCAGCAGAGATCGATTACAGGGGAACACCATATATTTT. Protein sequence: CATSRDRLQGNTIYF.